Included here is one TCR beta chain sequence, with context. Its cognate antigen has yet to be identified. One base away there is no much larger clone; base qualities are not given. This entry comes from a study of cytomegalovirus exposure and HLA in healthy donors (TCRdb year 2017). Some background on the complete study: According to a later analysis, the roughly 130 validation repertoires were produced on the same platform as the 666 repertoires of the first cohort. The study aimed to test whether signatures of past pathogen exposure could be identified by cataloging public T cell receptors. In addition to the first cohort of approximately 650 subjects, a separate validation cohort of about 120 different subjects was used. High-throughput TCR immunosequencing, statistical association of individual TCRs with disease status, and machine learning were combined to predict cytomegalovirus infection status.

The library was generated by the immunoSEQ multiplex PCR assay. Processing in the source paper ran as follows. A statistical classification framework was built for diagnosing cytomegalovirus status from the catalog of TCR beta chain sequences. TCRdb carries this immuneACCESS record with in-frame sequences only. Its versions omit some clonotypes, under half of them owing to an unresolved V gene in the studies checked, with the rest unexplained. That table gives V, J and clone size, and the DNA gave D and trimming. A total of 150,000 to 200,000 clones appear in this sample, more than 80% of them only once. The ten top clones hold over 2.5% of the sample. What the research found in general, with its limitations: A total of 164 TCR beta chains were listed by the study as associated with cytomegalovirus. A later analysis lacked HLA typing for the validation cohort, so it scored co-occurrence in that cohort across all 130 or so repertoires. In vitro tests confirmed that a few of the cytomegalovirus-associated TCR beta chains recognize cytomegalovirus antigens. The classifier was reported to diagnose cytomegalovirus status with high specificity and sensitivity in both the original cohort and the validation cohort. A later analysis found that TCRs clustered in the first cohort also tended to co-occur in the 110 or so validation repertoires, with more than 90% of cluster scores above 0. While some public TCRs were present in many individuals, most TCR sequences turned up only very rarely across donors. According to the authors, the approach could potentially be generalized to other disease states and immunological phenotypes.

Counted from cysteine to phenylalanine, this CDR3 has 13 amino acids. The sequence is cut down to CDR3 DNA, 39 bases in frame from base 1. CDR1 and CDR2 are read off the germline V gene as SNHLY and FYNNEI. V and J are truncated by 7 bases and 7 bases respectively, leaving an intervening sequence of 17 bases. The donors belonged to the validation cohort of approximately 130 subjects, which was separate from the roughly 700-subject first cohort. The sequence links TRBV2 to TRBJ2-7; TRBD2 is a weak D gene call, 6 bases matching. The TCR sequence derives from a woman younger than 30 in good health and CMV-seropositive. The sequenced sample consisted of PBMCs. The nucleotides read TGTGCCAGCACCCCCGCCGGGGGTGGGGAGCAGTACTTC. It codes for CASTPAGGGEQYF.